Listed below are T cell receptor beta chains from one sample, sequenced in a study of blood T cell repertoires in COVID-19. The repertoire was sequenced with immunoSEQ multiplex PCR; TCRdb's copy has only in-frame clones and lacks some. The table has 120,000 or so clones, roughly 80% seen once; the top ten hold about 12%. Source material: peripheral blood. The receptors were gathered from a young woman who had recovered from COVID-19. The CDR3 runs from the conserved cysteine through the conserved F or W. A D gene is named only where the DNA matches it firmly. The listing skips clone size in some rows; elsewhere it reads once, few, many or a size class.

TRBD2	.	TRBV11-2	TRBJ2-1	CASSFTSGSYNEQFF	TGTGCCAGCAGCTTTACTAGCGGCTCCTACAATGAGCAGTTCTTC
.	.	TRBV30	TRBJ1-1	CAYLGTPEAFF	TGTGCCTACCTAGGAACGCCTGAAGCTTTCTTT
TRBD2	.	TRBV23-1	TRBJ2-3	CASAPSSGRACTDTQYF	TGCGCCAGCGCACCTTCTAGCGGGAGGGCTTGCACAGATACGCAGTATTTT
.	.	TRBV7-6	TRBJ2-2	CASSLNRANTGELFF	TGTGCCAGCAGCCTTAACCGAGCGAACACCGGGGAGCTGTTTTTT
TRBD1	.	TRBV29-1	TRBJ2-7	CSVELPGQGANEQYF	TGCAGCGTTGAACTGCCCGGACAGGGAGCAAACGAGCAGTACTTC
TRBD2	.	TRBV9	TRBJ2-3	CASSGTSGGLDTQYF	TGTGCCAGCAGCGGGACTAGCGGGGGGCTAGATACGCAGTATTTT
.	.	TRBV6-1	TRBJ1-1	CASSEAQGGEAFF	TGTGCCAGCAGTGAAGCCCAGGGAGGAGAAGCTTTCTTT
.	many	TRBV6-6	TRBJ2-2	CASSLGGNTGELFF	TGTGCCAGCAGCTTGGGGGGGAACACCGGGGAGCTGTTTTTT
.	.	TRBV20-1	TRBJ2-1	CSASQAGNEQFF	TGCAGTGCTAGTCAAGCGGGCAATGAGCAGTTCTTC
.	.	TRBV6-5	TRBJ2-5	CASRKATGLETQYF	TGTGCCAGCAGGAAGGCTACGGGATTGGAGACCCAGTACTTC
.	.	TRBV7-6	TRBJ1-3	CASSPRAGAGNTIYF	TGTGCCAGCAGCCCTAGGGCAGGGGCCGGAAACACCATATATTTT
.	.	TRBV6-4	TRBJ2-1	CASSDSDNNEQFF	TGTGCCAGCAGTGACTCAGACAACAATGAGCAGTTCTTC
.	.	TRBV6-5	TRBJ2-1	CASRGSQNEQFF	TGTGCCAGCAGAGGGAGTCAGAATGAGCAGTTCTTC
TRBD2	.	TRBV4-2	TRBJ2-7	CASSQSASGRYEQYF	TGTGCCAGCAGCCAGTCGGCTAGCGGTCGCTACGAGCAGTACTTC
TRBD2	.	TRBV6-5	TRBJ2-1	CASRRLAGANNEQFF	TGTGCCAGCAGGAGATTAGCGGGAGCGAACAATGAGCAGTTCTTC
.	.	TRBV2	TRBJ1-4	CASSWGGTGERLFF	TGTGCCAGCAGCTGGGGGGGGACTGGTGAGAGACTGTTTTTT
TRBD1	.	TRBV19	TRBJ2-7	CASRVRDRDYEQYF	TGTGCCAGTAGAGTCCGGGACAGGGATTACGAGCAGTACTTC
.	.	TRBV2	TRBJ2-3	CASSVGDTSIDTQYF	TGTGCCAGCAGTGTGGGGGACACGAGCATAGATACGCAGTATTTT
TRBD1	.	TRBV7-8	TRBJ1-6	CASSSRTGSRSPLHF	TGTGCCAGCAGCTCTCGGACAGGGAGTAGGTCACCCCTCCACTTT
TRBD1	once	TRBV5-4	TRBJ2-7	CASSPGQGISYEQYF	TGTGCCAGCAGCCCTGGACAGGGAATCTCCTACGAGCAGTACTTC
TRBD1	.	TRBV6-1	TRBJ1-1	CASSEVQGAFFTEAFF	TGTGCCAGCAGTGAAGTGCAGGGGGCGTTTTTTACTGAAGCTTTCTTT
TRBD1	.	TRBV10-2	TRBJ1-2	CASSIQGDYGYTF	TGCGCCAGCAGTATACAGGGGGACTATGGCTACACCTTC
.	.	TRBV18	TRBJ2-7	CASSAGQTPYEQYF	TGTGCCAGCTCAGCGGGACAGACCCCCTACGAGCAGTACTTC
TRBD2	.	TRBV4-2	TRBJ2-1	CASRERGGGYNEQFF	TGTGCCAGCAGAGAGCGGGGGGGAGGCTACAATGAGCAGTTCTTC
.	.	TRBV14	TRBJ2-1	CASSPGGGGFNEQFF	TGTGCCAGCAGTCCCGGGGGCGGGGGTTTCAATGAGCAGTTCTTC
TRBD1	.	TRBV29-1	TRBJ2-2	CSVGSDRATGELFF	TGCAGCGTGGGGTCGGACAGGGCGACCGGGGAGCTGTTTTTT
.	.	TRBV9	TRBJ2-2	CASSVPGAGELFF	TGTGCCAGCAGCGTACCCGGGGCCGGGGAGCTGTTTTTT
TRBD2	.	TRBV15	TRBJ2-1	CATSSPLAGVHNEQFF	TGTGCCACCAGCAGCCCACTAGCGGGAGTTCACAATGAGCAGTTCTTC
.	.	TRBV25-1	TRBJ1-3	CASSYFSGNTIYF	TGTGCCAGCAGCTATTTCTCTGGAAACACCATATATTTT
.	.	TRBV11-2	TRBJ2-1	CASSSANSGANEQFF	TGTGCCAGCAGCTCCGCAAACTCTGGAGCCAATGAGCAGTTCTTC
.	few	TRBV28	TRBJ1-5	CASSLFRLPAGNQPQHF	TGTGCCAGCAGTTTATTCCGACTGCCAGCGGGCAATCAGCCCCAGCATTTT
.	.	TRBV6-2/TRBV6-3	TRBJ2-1	CASSRLDIEQFF	TGTGCCAGCAGCCGCTTGGACATCGAGCAGTTCTTC
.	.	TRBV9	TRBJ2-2	CASSVELAWGSNTGELFF	TGTGCCAGCAGCGTAGAACTAGCTTGGGGATCGAACACCGGGGAGCTGTTTTTT
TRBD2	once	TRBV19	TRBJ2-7	CASSGRAGEVQYF	TGTGCCAGTAGTGGGCGAGCGGGAGAGGTGCAGTACTTC
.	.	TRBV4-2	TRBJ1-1	CASSQQDRSSAEAFF	TGTGCCAGCAGCCAACAAGACAGGAGTTCTGCTGAAGCTTTCTTT
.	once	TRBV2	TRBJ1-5	CASKNAGGNQHF	TGTGCCAGCAAAAACGCGGGGGGTAACCAGCATTTT
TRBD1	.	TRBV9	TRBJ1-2	CASSPRQGTGYTF	TGTGCCAGCAGCCCCAGACAGGGAACGGGCTACACCTTC
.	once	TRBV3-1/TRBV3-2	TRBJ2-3	CASSSRRLGTDTQYF	TGTGCCAGCAGCTCCCGGCGACTAGGCACAGATACGCAGTATTTT
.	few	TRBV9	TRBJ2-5	CASSVGSRAETQYF	TGTGCCAGCAGCGTAGGGTCCAGGGCAGAGACCCAGTACTTC
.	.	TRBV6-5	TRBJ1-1	CASSYEKELMNTEAFF	TGTGCCAGCAGTTACGAAAAGGAGCTCATGAACACTGAAGCTTTCTTT
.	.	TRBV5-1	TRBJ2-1	CASSLVGSGANEQFF	TGCGCCAGCAGCTTGGTTGGTTCGGGAGCTAATGAGCAGTTCTTC
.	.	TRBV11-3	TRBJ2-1	CASSLDVEGEQFF	TGTGCCAGCAGCTTAGATGTGGAGGGTGAGCAGTTCTTC
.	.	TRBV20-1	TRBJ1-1	CSTGENTEAFF	TGCAGTACGGGGGAGAACACTGAAGCTTTCTTT
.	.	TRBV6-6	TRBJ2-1	CASRNNGNEQFF	TGTGCCAGCAGAAACAATGGTAATGAGCAGTTCTTC
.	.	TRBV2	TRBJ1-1	CASRGARVMNTEAFF	TGTGCCAGCAGGGGGGCCAGGGTTATGAACACTGAAGCTTTCTTT
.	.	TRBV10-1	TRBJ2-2	CASRKDSTGELFF	TGCGCCAGCAGAAAGGACAGCACCGGGGAGCTGTTTTTT
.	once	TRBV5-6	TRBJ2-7	CASSFRSDTPYEQYF	TGTGCCAGCAGCTTTCGATCGGACACACCCTACGAGCAGTACTTC
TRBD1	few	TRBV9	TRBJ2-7	CASSGQGAYEQYF	TGTGCCAGCAGCGGGCAGGGGGCGTACGAGCAGTACTTC